This TCR beta chain comes out of a study of CD4 and CD8 cells across lung adenocarcinoma regions. V shed 10 bases, J shed 5 bases, and the junction held 8 bases outside the gene matches. The CDR3 sequence is 14 residues long. CDR1 and CDR2 (germline): WNHNN, SYGVQD (reference sequence). This clonotype was counted ten times or more. MiXCR, run by TCRdb on the PCR reads, gives a single entry per CDR3 protein. The data hold under 25,000 distinct CDR3 sequences, with over 40% observed a single time. The chain joins TRBV10-1 to TRBJ2-3; 11 bases are a match to TRBD2. This TCR was sampled from a male donor with lung adenocarcinoma. The CD4 and CD8 labels of this study may be unreliable. Sequencing was performed on CD4+ T cells from the center of a lung tumor. CDR3 DNA: TGCGCCACCTCGACTAGCGGGACGGTAGATACGCAGTATTTT. This translates into CATSTSGTVDTQYF.